This T cell receptor (beta chain) was sequenced in a study of blood T cell repertoires in COVID-19 (dated by TCRdb to about 2020). In the study overall: Samples covering the acute and convalescent phases of COVID-19 were provided by collaborators in the United States, Italy and Spain. The prospective study material was composed of cDNA or gDNA derived from T cells, B-cell-depleted T cells, or PBMCs. The sample metadata nearly always contained a de-identified subject ID, COVID-19 status, age in years and sex. The dataset comprised deeply sampled blood TCRbeta repertoires from subjects exposed to, actively infected with, or recovered from COVID-19. Samples were obtained from the ongoing ImmuneRACE study (first 160 participants) and from 1,254 subjects provided by 6 global collaborators. Where available, HLA class I and class II types were taken from metadata supplied by the sample provider and were not determined by assay-based typing. A freely available public database, intended as a resource for researchers studying the immune response to SARS-CoV-2, is where the repertoires were released.

Each collaborating institution followed its own protocols to collect whole blood in K2EDTA tubes. For TCRbeta analysis, collaborators shipped samples in one of three forms: frozen whole blood, isolated PBMCs, or DNA extracted from either of those sample types. A remark on this clone: Its target antigen remains unknown. Base qualities are missing; no much larger clone stands one base away.

TCRbeta CDR3 regions were amplified from genomic DNA using the immunoSEQ Assay, a bias-controlled multiplex PCR. The study's own analysis went as follows. Nucleated cell counts per sample were estimated from amplification of reference gene primers within the assay. To quantify the absolute abundance of each unique TCRbeta CDR3 rearrangement, sequence reads were collapsed and filtered. For each sample, productive Simpson clonality was calculated as the square root of Simpson's diversity index across productive rearrangements. Entries here come from immuneACCESS through TCRdb and include only in-frame sequences with V and J called. Some clones fail to appear in such tables; in the studies checked, an unresolved V gene covers under half of the shortfall, and the cause of the remainder is unknown. The V and J calls and clone size were taken over from that table, and D and trimming were inferred from the DNA. This sample has about 70,000 clones in its table, and around 78% of those were observed once. Around a sixth of the sample rests with the top ten.

The full study reports these points: The quantity of clinical and demographic metadata differed by source and by participant and was supplied without curation.

From a lookup of the germline V gene (reference sequence), CDR1 and CDR2 are SGHNT and YYREEE. The CDR3, from cysteine to phenylalanine, totals 15 residues. Only the CDR3 DNA is retained, 45 bases long and in frame from the first base. The V and J ends are trimmed by 4 bases and 1 base, leaving 13 bases between them. Sequenced: peripheral blood. Recombination connected TRBV5-4 to TRBJ2-3; the best D guess is TRBD2, with 5 bases matching. The TCR originated in a human donor in a cohort sampled during active COVID-19. The CDR3: CASSTDGSGTDTQYF. The nucleotides are TGTGCCAGCAGCACGGACGGTAGCGGCACAGATACGCAGTATTTT. Joined to the reference TRBV5-4 and TRBJ2-3 proteins, this CDR3 gives the full variable domain: ETGVTQSPTHLIKTRGQQVTLRCSSQSGHNTVSWYQQALGQGPQFIFQYYREEENGRGNFPPRFSGLQFPNYSSELNVNALELDDSALYLCASSTDGSGTDTQYFGPGTRLTVL.